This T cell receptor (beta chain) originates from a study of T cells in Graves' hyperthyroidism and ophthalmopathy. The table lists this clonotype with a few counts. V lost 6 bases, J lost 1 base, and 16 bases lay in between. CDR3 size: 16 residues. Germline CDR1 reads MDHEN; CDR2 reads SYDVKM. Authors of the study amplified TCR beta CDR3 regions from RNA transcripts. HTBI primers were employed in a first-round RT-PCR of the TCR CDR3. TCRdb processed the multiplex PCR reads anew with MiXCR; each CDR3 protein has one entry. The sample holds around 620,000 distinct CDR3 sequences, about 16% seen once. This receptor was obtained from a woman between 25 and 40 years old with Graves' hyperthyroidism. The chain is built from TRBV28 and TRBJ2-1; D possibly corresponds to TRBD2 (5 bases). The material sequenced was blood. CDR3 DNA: TGTGCCAGCAGATACAGATCTCCGGGGTCCTACAATGAGCAGTTCTTC. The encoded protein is CASRYRSPGSYNEQFF.